The TCR beta chain under discussion was sequenced for a study of shared clonotypes between healthy human individuals. Sequencing was performed with immunoSEQ multiplex PCR; in TCRdb, only in-frame clones are kept and a portion is missing. The sample holds 450,000 to 500,000 clones, around 80% seen once. The CDR3 contains 15 residues. With 0 bases clipped from V and 5 bases from J, the junction kept 8 bases outside the gene matches. Germline lookup yields CDR1 GTSNPN and CDR2 SVGIG (reference sequence). This clone appeared once. Sequencing input: PBMCs. The receptor was derived from a woman aged 40 to 49 in good health. Some clones in this sample may be carry-over from other donors' samples. The chain combines TRBV30 with TRBJ2-5; 8 nucleotides match TRBD1. CDR3 nucleotides: TGTGCCTGGAGTGTACTGTACAGGGGGTGGGAGACCCAGTACTTC. It yields the protein CAWSVLYRGWETQYF.